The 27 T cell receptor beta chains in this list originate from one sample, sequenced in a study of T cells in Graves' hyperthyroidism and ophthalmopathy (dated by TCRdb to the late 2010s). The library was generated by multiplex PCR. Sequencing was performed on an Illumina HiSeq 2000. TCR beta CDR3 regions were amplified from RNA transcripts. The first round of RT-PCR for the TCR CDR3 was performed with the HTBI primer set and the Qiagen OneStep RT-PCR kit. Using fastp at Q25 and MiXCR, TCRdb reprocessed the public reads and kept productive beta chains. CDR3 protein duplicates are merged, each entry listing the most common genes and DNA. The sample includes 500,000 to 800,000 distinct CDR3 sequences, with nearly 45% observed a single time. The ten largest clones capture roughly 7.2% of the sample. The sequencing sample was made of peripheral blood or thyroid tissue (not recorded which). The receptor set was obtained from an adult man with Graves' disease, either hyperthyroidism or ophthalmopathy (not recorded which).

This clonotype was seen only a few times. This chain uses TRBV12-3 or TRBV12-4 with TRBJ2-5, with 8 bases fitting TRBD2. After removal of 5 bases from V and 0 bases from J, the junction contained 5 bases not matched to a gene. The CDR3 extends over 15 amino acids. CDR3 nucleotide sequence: TGTGCCAGCAGTAATAGCGGGGCCCACCAAGAGACCCAGTACTTC. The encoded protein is CASSNSGAHQETQYF.

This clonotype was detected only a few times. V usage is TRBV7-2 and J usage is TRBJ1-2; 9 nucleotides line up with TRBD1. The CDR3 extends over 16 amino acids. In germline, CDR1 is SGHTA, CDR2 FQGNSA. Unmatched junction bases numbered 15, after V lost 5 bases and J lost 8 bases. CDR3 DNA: TGTGCCAGCAGCCCGGGACAGGGAGAGGTCCTTGGAGGCTACACCTTC. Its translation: CASSPGQGEVLGGYTF.

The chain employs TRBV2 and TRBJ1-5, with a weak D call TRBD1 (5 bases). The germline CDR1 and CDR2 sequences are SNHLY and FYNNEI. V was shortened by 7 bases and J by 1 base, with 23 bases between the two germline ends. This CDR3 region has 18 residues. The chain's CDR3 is CASNGPQGGVSSNQPQHF. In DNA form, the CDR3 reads TGTGCCAGCAATGGTCCCCAGGGAGGAGTGTCGAGCAATCAGCCCCAGCATTTT.

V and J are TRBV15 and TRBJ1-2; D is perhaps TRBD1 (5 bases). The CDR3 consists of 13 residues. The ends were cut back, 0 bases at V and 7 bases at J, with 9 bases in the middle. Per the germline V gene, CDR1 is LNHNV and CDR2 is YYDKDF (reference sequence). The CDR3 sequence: CATSRDGGVGYTF. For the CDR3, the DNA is TGTGCCACCAGCAGAGACGGAGGGGTTGGCTACACCTTC.

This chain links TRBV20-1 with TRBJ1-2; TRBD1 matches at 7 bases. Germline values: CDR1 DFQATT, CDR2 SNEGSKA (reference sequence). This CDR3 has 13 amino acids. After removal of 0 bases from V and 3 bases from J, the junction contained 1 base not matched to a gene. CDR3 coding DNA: TGCAGTGCTAGAGAAACAGGGGACTATGGCTACACCTTC. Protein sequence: CSARETGDYGYTF.

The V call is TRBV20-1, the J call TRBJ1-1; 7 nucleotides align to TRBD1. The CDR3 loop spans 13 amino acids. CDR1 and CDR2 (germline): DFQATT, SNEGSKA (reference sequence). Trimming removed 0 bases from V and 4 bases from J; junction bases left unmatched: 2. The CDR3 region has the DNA TGCAGTGCTAGAGACCCAGGGGGCACTGAAGCTTTCTTT. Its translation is CSARDPGGTEAFF.

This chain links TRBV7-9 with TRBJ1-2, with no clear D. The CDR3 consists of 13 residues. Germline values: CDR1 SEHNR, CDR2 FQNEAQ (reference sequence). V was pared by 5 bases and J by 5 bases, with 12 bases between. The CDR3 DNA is TGTGCCAGCAGCACCCAGGACCGGTATGGCTACACCTTC. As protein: CASSTQDRYGYTF.

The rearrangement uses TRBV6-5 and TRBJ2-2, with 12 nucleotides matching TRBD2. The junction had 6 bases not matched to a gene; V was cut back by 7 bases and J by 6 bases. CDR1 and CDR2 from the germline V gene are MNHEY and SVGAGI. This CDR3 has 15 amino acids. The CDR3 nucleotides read TGTGCCAGCAATCCTAGCGGGAGGGTGCCCGGGGAGCTGTTTTTT. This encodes CASNPSGRVPGELFF.

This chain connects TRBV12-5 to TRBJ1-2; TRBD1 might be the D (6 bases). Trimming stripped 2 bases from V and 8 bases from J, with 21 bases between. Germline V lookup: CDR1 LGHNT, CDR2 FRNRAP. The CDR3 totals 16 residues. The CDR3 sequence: CASGLSTGRGSGGYTF. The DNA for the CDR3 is TGTGCTAGTGGTTTGTCCACGGGCAGGGGCTCGGGCGGCTACACCTTC.

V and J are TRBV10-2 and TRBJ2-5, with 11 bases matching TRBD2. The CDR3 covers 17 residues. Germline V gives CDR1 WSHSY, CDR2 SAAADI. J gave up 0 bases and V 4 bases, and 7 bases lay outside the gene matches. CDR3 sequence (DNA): TGCGCCAGCAGTGTTACTAGCGGGGGTCAGTACCAAGAGACCCAGTACTTC. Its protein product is CASSVTSGGQYQETQYF.

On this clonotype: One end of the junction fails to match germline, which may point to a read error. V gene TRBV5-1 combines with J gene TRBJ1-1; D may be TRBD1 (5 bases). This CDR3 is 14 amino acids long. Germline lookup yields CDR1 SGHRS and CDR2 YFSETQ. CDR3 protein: CASSLEGVNTQAFF. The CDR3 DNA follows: TGCGCCAGCAGCTTGGAAGGGGTGAACACTCAAGCTTTCTTT. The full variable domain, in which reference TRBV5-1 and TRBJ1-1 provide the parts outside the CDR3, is KAGVTQTPRYLIKTRGQQVTLSCSPISGHRSVSWYQQTPGQGLQFLFEYFSETQRNKGNFPGRFSGRQFSNSRSEMNVSTLELGDSALYLCASSLEGVNTQAFFGQGTRLTVV.

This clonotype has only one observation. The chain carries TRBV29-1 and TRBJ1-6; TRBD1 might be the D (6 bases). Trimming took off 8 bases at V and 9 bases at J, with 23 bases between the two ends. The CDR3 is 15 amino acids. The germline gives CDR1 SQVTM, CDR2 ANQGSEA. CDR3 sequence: CSRAIGQRWTSPLHF. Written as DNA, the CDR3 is TGCAGCAGAGCCATAGGACAGCGTTGGACTTCACCCCTCCACTTT.

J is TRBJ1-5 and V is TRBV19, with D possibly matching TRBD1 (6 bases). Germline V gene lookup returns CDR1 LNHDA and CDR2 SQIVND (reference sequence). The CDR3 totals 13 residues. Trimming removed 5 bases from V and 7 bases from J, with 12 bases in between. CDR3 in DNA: TGTGCCAGTAGTGGACAGTTCAAACAGCCCCAGCATTTT. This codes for CASSGQFKQPQHF.

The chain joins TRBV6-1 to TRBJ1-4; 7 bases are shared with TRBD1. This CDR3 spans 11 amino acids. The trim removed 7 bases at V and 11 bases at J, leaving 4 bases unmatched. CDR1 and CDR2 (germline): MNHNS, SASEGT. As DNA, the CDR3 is TGTGCCAGCATTCCGACAGGGAAACTGTTTTTT. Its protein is CASIPTGKLFF.

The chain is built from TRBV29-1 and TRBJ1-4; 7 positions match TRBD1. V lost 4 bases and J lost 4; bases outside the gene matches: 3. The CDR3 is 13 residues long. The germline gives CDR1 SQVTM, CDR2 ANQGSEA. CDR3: CSVVGDSNEKLFF. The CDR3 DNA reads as TGCAGCGTTGTCGGGGACAGTAATGAAAAACTGTTTTTT.

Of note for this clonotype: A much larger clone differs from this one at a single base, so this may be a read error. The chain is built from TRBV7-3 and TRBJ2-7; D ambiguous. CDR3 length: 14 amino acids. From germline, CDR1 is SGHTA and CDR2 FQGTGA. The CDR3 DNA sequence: TGTGCCAACAGCACTACCGGGTTTCCCGCGGAGCAGTACTTC. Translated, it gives CANSTTGFPAEQYF.

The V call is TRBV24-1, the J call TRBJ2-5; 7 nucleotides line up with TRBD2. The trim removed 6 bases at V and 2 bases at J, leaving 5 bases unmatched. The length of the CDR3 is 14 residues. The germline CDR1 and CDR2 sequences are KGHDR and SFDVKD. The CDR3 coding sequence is TGTGCCACCAGTTCAGCGGGGCAGCAAGAGACCCAGTACTTC. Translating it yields CATSSAGQQETQYF.

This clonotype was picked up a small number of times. The DNA for the CDR3 is TGTGCCAGCAGCGTAGAAAGGGGTCATAACCCGATTGACGGTGAAGCTTTCTTT. Translating it yields CASSVERGHNPIDGEAFF. The rearrangement joins TRBV9 to TRBJ1-1; maybe TRBD1 (5 bases). The V gene's germline CDR1 is SGDLS and CDR2 YYNGEE. The CDR3 totals 18 residues. V dropped 0 bases and J dropped 7 bases, with 25 bases sitting between them.

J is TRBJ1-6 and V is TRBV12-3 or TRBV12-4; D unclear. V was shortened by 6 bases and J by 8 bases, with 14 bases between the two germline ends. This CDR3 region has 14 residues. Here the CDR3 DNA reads TGTGCCAGCAGGAGGTATGCCGATGATTCACCCCTCCACTTT. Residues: CASRRYADDSPLHF.

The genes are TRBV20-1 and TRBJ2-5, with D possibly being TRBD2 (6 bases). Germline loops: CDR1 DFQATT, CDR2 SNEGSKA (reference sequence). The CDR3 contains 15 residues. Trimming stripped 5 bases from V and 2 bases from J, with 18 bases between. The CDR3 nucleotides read TGCAGTGCTGGGGATGGCGGGGTGAGACAAGAGACCCAGTACTTC. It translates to CSAGDGGVRQETQYF.

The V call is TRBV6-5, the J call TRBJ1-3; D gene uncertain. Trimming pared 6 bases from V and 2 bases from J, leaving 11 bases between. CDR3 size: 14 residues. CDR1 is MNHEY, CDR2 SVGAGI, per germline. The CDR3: CASRPQSAGNTIYF. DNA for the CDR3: TGTGCCAGCAGACCACAGAGTGCTGGAAACACCATATATTTT.

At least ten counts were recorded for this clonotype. The CDR3 spells CASSLEEDQPQHF. The CDR3 coding sequence is TGTGCCAGCAGCTTAGAGGAGGATCAGCCCCAGCATTTT. This sequence joins TRBV7-9 and TRBJ1-5; D gene ambiguous. In germline, CDR1 is SEHNR, CDR2 FQNEAQ (reference sequence). The V end was cut by 1 base, the J end by 5 bases, with 6 bases between. There are 13 residues in the CDR3.

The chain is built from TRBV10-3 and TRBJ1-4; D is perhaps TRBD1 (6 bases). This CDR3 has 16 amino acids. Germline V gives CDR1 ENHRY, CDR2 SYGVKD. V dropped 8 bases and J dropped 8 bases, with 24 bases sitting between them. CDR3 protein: CAIRGNTGGEGEKLFF. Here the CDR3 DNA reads TGTGCCATCCGAGGTAACACCGGGGGCGAGGGGGAAAAACTGTTTTTT.

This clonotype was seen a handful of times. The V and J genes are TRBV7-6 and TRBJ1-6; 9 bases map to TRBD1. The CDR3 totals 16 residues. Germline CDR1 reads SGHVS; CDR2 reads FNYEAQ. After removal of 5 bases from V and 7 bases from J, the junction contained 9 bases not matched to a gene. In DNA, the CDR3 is TGTGCCAGCAGCCCGGTGCTGGGGACAGGGAATTCACCCCTCCACTTT. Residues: CASSPVLGTGNSPLHF.

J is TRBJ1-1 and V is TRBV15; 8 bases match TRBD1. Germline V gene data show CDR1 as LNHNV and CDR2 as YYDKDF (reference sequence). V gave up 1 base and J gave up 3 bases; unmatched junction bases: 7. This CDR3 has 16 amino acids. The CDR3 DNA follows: TGTGCCACCAGCAGAGCAATAAAGGACAGGGACACTGAAGCTTTCTTT. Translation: CATSRAIKDRDTEAFF.

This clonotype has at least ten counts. The CDR3 region is CSVVVGLGLYYGYTF. The CDR3 DNA follows: TGCAGCGTTGTCGTGGGGCTGGGGCTCTACTATGGCTACACCTTC. This rearrangement joins TRBV29-1 to TRBJ1-2; D may be TRBD1 (5 bases). V was trimmed by 4 bases and J by 3 bases, leaving 18 bases between them. This CDR3 comprises 15 residues. CDR1 and CDR2 (germline): SQVTM, ANQGSEA.

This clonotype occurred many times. CDR3 residues: CASSSDSTNTEAFF. As DNA, the CDR3 is TGTGCCAGCAGCTCAGACAGCACTAACACTGAAGCTTTCTTT. The chain combines TRBV7-9 with TRBJ1-1, with D maybe TRBD1 (5 bases). V lost 4 bases, J lost 2 bases, and 11 bases lay in between. The CDR3 is 14 residues long. The V gene's germline CDR1 is SEHNR and CDR2 FQNEAQ (reference sequence).